Presented here are 5 T cell receptor beta chains from one specimen sequenced in a study of T cell repertoires in cytomegalovirus infection. For these receptors, no antigen is known. TCRdb reanalysed the reads using MiXCR and keeps one entry per CDR3 protein. The data contain around 78,000 distinct CDR3 sequences, roughly 25% of them singletons. Sequenced material: CD8+ T cells from cultured PBMCs, taken from culture after CMV antigen stimulation. The receptors originated from a human donor in good health (CMV status not recorded). Some clones in this sample may be carry-over from other donors' samples.

Ten or more counts support this clonotype. The CDR3 protein is CASSSQGNEQFF. The CDR3 DNA sequence: TGTGCCAGCAGCTCGCAGGGCAATGAGCAGTTCTTC. This chain connects TRBV7-8 to TRBJ2-1; D is possibly TRBD1 (5 bases). Germline-derived CDR1 and CDR2 are SGHVS and FQNEAQ. The V and J ends lost 4 bases and 6 bases respectively, with 7 bases between them. This CDR3 comprises 12 residues.

This sequence joins TRBV12-3 or TRBV12-4 and TRBJ2-2, with TRBD2 matching 10 bases. The CDR3 consists of 16 residues. Trimming removed 6 bases from V and 3 bases from J; junction bases left unmatched: 7. The CDR3 is CASSPTSGADTGELFF. CDR3 nucleotide sequence: TGTGCCAGCAGCCCTACTAGCGGGGCAGACACCGGGGAGCTGTTTTTT.

Comment on this clonotype: A read error may explain this, as a much larger clone is one base away. The chain links TRBV19 to TRBJ1-5, with D unresolved. This CDR3 has 17 residues. Germline assignment: CDR1 LNHDA and CDR2 SQIVND (reference sequence). Trimming cost V 5 bases and J 3 bases, with 20 bases left between them. CDR3 coding DNA: TGTGCCAGTAGTCCCCCCTGGGCAGGCTTGGACAATCAGCCCCAGCATTTT. It translates to CASSPPWAGLDNQPQHF.

The sample holds many counts of this clonotype. The chain recombines TRBV7-9 with TRBJ2-3, with TRBD2 matching over 7 bases. V shed 9 bases and J 4 bases; nucleotides not matched to a gene: 7. The length of the CDR3 is 13 residues. Germline assignment: CDR1 SEHNR and CDR2 FQNEAQ (reference sequence). The CDR3 DNA follows: TGTGCCAGTCTAGCGGTGGTCCCAGATACGCAGTATTTT. This codes for CASLAVVPDTQYF.

The V gene is TRBV6-1, the J gene TRBJ2-1; TRBD2 agrees at 9 bases. The ends lost 7 bases at V and 4 bases at J; junction bases unmatched: 11. The CDR3 runs 16 residues. Germline V gene data show CDR1 as MNHNS and CDR2 as SASEGT. DNA of the CDR3: TGTGCCAGCACTCCTCAGAGCGCGGGGGGGTACAATGAGCAGTTCTTC. This codes for CASTPQSAGGYNEQFF.